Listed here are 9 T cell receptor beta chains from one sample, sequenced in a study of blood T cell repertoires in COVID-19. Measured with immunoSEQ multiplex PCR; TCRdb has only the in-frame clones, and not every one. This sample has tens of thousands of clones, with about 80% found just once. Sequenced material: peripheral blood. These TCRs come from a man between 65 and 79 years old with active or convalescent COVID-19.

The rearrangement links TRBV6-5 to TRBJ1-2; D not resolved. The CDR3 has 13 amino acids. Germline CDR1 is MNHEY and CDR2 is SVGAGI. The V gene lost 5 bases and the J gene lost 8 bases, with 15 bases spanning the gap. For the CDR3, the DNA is TGTGCCAGCAGTCGAGACCGAGCGAGGGGCTACACCTTC. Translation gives CASSRDRARGYTF.

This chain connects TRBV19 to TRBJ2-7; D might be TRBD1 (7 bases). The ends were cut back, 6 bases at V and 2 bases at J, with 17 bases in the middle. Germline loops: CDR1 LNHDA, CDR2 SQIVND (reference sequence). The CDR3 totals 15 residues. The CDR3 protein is CASSPRLGGTYEQYF. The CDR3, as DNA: TGTGCCAGTAGCCCCAGACTAGGGGGCACCTACGAGCAGTACTTC.

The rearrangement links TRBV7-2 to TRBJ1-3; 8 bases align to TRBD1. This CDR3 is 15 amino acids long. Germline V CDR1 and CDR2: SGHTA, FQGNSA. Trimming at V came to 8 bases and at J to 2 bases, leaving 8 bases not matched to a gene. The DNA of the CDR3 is TGTGCCAGCGGTCGGACAGGGACGGCTGGAAACACCATATATTTT. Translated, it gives CASGRTGTAGNTIYF.

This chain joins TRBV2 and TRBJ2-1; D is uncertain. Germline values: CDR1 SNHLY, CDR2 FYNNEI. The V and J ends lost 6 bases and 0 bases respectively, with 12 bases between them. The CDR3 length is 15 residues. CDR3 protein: CASRVLGSSYNEQFF. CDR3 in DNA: TGTGCCAGCAGGGTTCTAGGCTCCTCCTACAATGAGCAGTTCTTC.

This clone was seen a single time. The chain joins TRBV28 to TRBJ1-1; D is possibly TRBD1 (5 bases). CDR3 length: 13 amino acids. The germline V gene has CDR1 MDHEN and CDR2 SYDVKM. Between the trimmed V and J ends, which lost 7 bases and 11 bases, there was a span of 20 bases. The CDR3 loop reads CASIPGLSSAAFF. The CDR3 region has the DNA TGTGCCAGCATCCCGGGACTCTCATCGGCTGCTTTCTTT.

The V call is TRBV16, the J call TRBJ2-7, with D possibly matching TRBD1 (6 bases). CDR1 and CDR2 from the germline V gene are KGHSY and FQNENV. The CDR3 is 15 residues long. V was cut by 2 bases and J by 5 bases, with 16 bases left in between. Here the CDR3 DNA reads TGTGCCAGCAGCCAAGTCTCAGGGGCAAACGACGAGCAGTACTTC. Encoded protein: CASSQVSGANDEQYF.

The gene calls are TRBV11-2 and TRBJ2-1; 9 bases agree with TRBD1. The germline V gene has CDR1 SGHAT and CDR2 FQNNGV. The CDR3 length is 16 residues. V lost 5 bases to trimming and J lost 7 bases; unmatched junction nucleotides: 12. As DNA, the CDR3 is TGTGCCAGCAGCCCCCCCGGGACAGGGTCATTGAATGAGCAGTTCTTC. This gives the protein CASSPPGTGSLNEQFF.

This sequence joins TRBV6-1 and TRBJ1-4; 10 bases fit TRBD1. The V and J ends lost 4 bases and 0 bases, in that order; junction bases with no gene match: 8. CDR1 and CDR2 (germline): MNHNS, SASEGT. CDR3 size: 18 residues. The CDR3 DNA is TGTGCCAGCAGTGGGATGGGACAGGGGACTGCAACTAATGAAAAACTGTTTTTT. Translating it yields CASSGMGQGTATNEKLFF.

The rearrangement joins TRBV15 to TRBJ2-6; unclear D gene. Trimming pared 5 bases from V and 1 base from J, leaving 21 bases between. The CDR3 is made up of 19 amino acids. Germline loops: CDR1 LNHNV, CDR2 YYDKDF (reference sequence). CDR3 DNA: TGTGCCACCAGCGGCCCACCGATAGCCCGTTTTTCTGGGGCCAACGTCCTGACTTTC. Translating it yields CATSGPPIARFSGANVLTF.